The 2 T cell receptor beta chains listed next were all sequenced from one sample in a study of HIV-infected patients and healthy controls. Follow-up blood was drawn about 14 weeks, roughly three months, after antiretroviral therapy began. The repertoire came from unfractionated whole blood and reflected all unsorted peripheral T cells. Around 500 ng RNA was reverse transcribed with alpha and beta constant-region primers. Alpha and beta chain libraries were made separately by chain-specific third strand synthesis with multiplexing indices. TCRdb reprocessed the 5' RACE reads with MiXCR, giving one entry per CDR3 protein. The sample carries about 15,000 distinct CDR3 sequences, roughly 12% recorded once. This material consisted of blood, taken during antiretroviral therapy. Every receptor here comes from an adult with HIV infection. The donor label of this sample is uncertain.

This clonotype appeared a few times. As DNA, the CDR3 is TGTGCCAGCAGCTTAGATAGGGCGACTGGAAACACCATATATTTT. It specifies CASSLDRATGNTIYF. This chain links TRBV11-2 with TRBJ1-3; D not resolved. The CDR3 consists of 15 residues. The germline gives CDR1 SGHAT, CDR2 FQNNGV. The germline V and J ends were trimmed by 0 bases and 2 bases, with 8 bases remaining between them.

This clonotype was counted ten times or more. This chain uses TRBV29-1 with TRBJ2-1; D is ambiguous. Germline CDR1 SQVTM, CDR2 ANQGSEA. Deletions cut 4 bases from V and 4 bases from J, with 17 bases between. The CDR3 totals 15 residues. The DNA of the CDR3 is TGCAGCGTTGGGGCTGGCTCCTTCTTTTACAATGAGCAGTTCTTC. Protein product: CSVGAGSFFYNEQFF.